Below are 3 T cell receptor beta chains sequenced from a single sample in a study of CD8 T cells in ankylosing spondylitis. TCRdb re-analysed the 5' RACE reads in MiXCR, keeping a single row per CDR3 protein. Of over 110,000 distinct CDR3 sequences in the sample, roughly 8.4% are singletons; the top ten hold 7.3%. What was sequenced was synovial fluid, either unsorted or a sorted T cell fraction (not recorded which). Receptors were obtained from a male donor with ankylosing spondylitis.

The V and J genes are TRBV6-1 and TRBJ1-2, with 7 bases matching TRBD1. This CDR3 region has 18 residues. V lost 6 bases to trimming and J lost 0 bases; unmatched junction nucleotides: 16. CDR1 MNHNS and CDR2 SASEGT come from the germline V gene. CDR3 bases: TGTGCCAGCAGCGCAGGACCGGGACAGCTCTACTCTAACTATGGCTACACCTTC. Protein sequence: CASSAGPGQLYSNYGYTF.

This clonotype has a count of ten or more. This sequence joins TRBV11-2 and TRBJ1-2; D remains unclear. Trimming stripped 2 bases from V and 0 bases from J, with 19 bases between. CDR1 and CDR2 (germline): SGHAT, FQNNGV. The CDR3 sequence is 18 residues long. CDR3 residues: CASSLHSYFTVSNYGYTF. The CDR3 coding sequence is TGTGCCAGCAGCTTACACTCCTATTTCACAGTCTCTAACTATGGCTACACCTTC.

V gene TRBV29-1 combines with J gene TRBJ2-2; 10 bases agree with TRBD2. J gave up 3 bases and V 4 bases, and 5 bases lay outside the gene matches. CDR1 and CDR2 (germline): SQVTM, ANQGSEA. CDR3 length equals 15 residues. In nucleotides, the CDR3 is TGCAGCGTTGGGCTAGCGGGGGTTTACACCGGGGAGCTGTTTTTT. This sequence encodes CSVGLAGVYTGELFF.